Following are 18 T cell receptor beta chains from one sample sequenced in a study of blood T cell repertoires in COVID-19. Assay used: immunoSEQ multiplex PCR; TCRdb lists only in-frame clones, some missing. This repertoire shows about 11,000 clones, around three quarters found once; its top ten account for about 6.1%. The source material was peripheral blood. The receptors originated from a man in his sixties with COVID-19, enrolled during active disease.

The V call is TRBV29-1, the J call TRBJ2-5; 8 bases are shared with TRBD1. CDR3 size: 16 residues. Looked up from germline, CDR1 is SQVTM and CDR2 is ANQGSEA. The trim removed 6 bases at V and 5 bases at J, leaving 17 bases unmatched. The CDR3 loop is CSVLTLPRGRQETQYF. The CDR3 region has the DNA TGCAGCGTCCTCACCCTCCCCAGGGGGCGTCAGGAGACCCAGTACTTC.

CDR3 nucleotides: TGTGCCAGCAGCCCATGGGCCGGGAACCACAATGAGCAGTTCTTC. Translated: CASSPWAGNHNEQFF. The chain joins TRBV6-5 to TRBJ2-1; possibly TRBD2 for D (5 bases). Germline V gene data show CDR1 as MNHEY and CDR2 as SVGAGI. There are 15 residues in the CDR3. Trimming shortened V by 6 bases and J by 5 bases, and 17 bases separated the two germline ends.

The chain combines TRBV7-9 with TRBJ1-2, with D unclear. Germline V lookup: CDR1 SEHNR, CDR2 FQNEAQ (reference sequence). The CDR3 is made up of 13 amino acids. Deletions cut 2 bases from V and 6 bases from J, with 10 bases between. The CDR3 sequence: CASSLSRGDGYTF. DNA of the CDR3: TGTGCCAGCAGCTTATCTCGCGGGGATGGCTACACCTTC.

The rearrangement links TRBV19 to TRBJ1-1; 7 bases align to TRBD1. Germline V gives CDR1 LNHDA, CDR2 SQIVND (reference sequence). CDR3 length: 13 amino acids. J was trimmed by 6 bases and V by 9 bases; bases with no gene match: 10. The CDR3 DNA reads TGTGCCAGAGACGACAGGGTAACCGCTGAAGCTTTCTTT. As protein: CARDDRVTAEAFF.

This chain uses TRBV6-2 or TRBV6-3 with TRBJ2-7; D perhaps matches TRBD1 (6 bases). The CDR3 extends over 14 amino acids. V was clipped by 2 bases and J by 4 bases, with 12 bases between them. Germline V gene data show CDR1 as MNHEY and CDR2 as SVGEGT. The CDR3 region is CASSYRYRVYEQYV. Here the CDR3 DNA reads TGTGCCAGCAGTTACCGGTACAGGGTTTACGAGCAGTACGTC.

The gene calls are TRBV20-1 and TRBJ1-4; 7 nucleotides agree with TRBD1. The CDR3 totals 14 residues. The J segment lost 6 bases and the V segment lost 3 bases, leaving 7 bases of the junction unmatched. Germline lookup yields CDR1 DFQATT and CDR2 SNEGSKA (reference sequence). CDR3 residues: CSASPGTEDEKLFF. CDR3 DNA sequence: TGCAGTGCTAGTCCCGGGACAGAGGATGAAAAACTGTTTTTT.

The rearrangement joins TRBV28 to TRBJ1-1; D may be TRBD1 (5 bases). The CDR3 contains 14 residues. Germline loops: CDR1 MDHEN, CDR2 SYDVKM. V was cut by 7 bases and J by 5 bases, with 17 bases left in between. CDR3 nucleotides: TGTGCCAGCACCAGGGCAGGGCGGGGGACTGAAGCTTTCTTT. Protein: CASTRAGRGTEAFF.

This clone has a handful of counts. The chain carries TRBV11-2 and TRBJ1-6; D perhaps matches TRBD1 (5 bases). From germline, CDR1 is SGHAT and CDR2 FQNNGV. Trimming took off 0 bases at V and 9 bases at J, with 15 bases between the two ends. The CDR3 totals 16 residues. The CDR3 loop is CASSLDQIRGGSPLHF. The DNA of the CDR3 is TGTGCCAGCAGCTTAGACCAAATCCGGGGGGGTTCACCCCTCCACTTT.

As regards this clone: The same CDR3 can be traced to other DNA sequences in this sample. The chain recombines TRBV7-9 with TRBJ2-1; D is ambiguous. Trimming took 5 bases from V and 6 from J, leaving 17 bases between them. The germline V gene encodes CDR1 SEHNR and CDR2 FQNEAQ (reference sequence). This CDR3 is built from 15 residues. The chain's CDR3 is CASSPPENQFNEQFF. The CDR3 coding sequence is TGTGCCAGCAGCCCTCCAGAAAACCAATTCAATGAGCAGTTCTTC.

The chain carries TRBV21-1 and TRBJ2-1; the D call in the table, TRBD2, was not verified against the DNA. TRBV21-1 corresponds to a pseudogene. The CDR3 runs 14 residues. CDR3 nucleotide sequence: TGTGCCAGCAGCAACCGTACTAGCCCCAATGAGCAGTTCTTC. Protein sequence: CASSNRTSPNEQFF.

The chain uses TRBV6-6 and TRBJ1-1; 10 bases are shared with TRBD1. Germline V gene lookup returns CDR1 MNHNY and CDR2 SVGAGI (reference sequence). With V trimmed by 6 bases and J by 4 bases, 2 bases remained unmatched. The CDR3 sequence is 13 residues long. In DNA form, the CDR3 reads TGTGCCAGCAGCTGGACAGGGGGCACTGAAGCTTTCTTT. The encoded protein is CASSWTGGTEAFF.

The DNA of the CDR3 is TGTGCCAGCAGCCAATATCTACAGGACTATGGCTACACCTTC. It encodes CASSQYLQDYGYTF. The V gene is TRBV16, the J gene TRBJ1-2, with TRBD1 as a possible D gene (5 bases). Germline loops: CDR1 KGHSY, CDR2 FQNENV. The ends were cut back, 1 base at V and 3 bases at J, with 9 bases in the middle. CDR3 length: 14 residues.

This clone was picked up one time. The chain couples TRBV27 to TRBJ2-2; 9 nucleotides line up with TRBD2. Losses at the gene ends were 6 bases for V and 6 bases for J; bases not matched to a gene: 5. The germline gives CDR1 MNHEY, CDR2 SMNVEV (reference sequence). This CDR3 is built from 14 residues. The CDR3 protein is CASRASGTAGELFF. The CDR3 nucleotides read TGTGCCAGCAGGGCTAGCGGGACGGCCGGGGAGCTGTTTTTT.

The J gene is TRBJ1-1, the V gene TRBV28; 7 bases agree with TRBD1. The germline CDR1 and CDR2 sequences are MDHEN and SYDVKM. This CDR3 is built from 15 residues. The J segment lost 1 base and the V segment lost 5 bases, leaving 7 bases of the junction unmatched. The CDR3 DNA sequence: TGTGCCAGCAGTCGGAGGGGGCGACAGAACACTGAAGCTTTCTTT. Amino acids: CASSRRGRQNTEAFF.

The V call is TRBV5-5, the J call TRBJ2-5; possible D gene TRBD1, 5 bases. The V gene lost 1 base and the J gene lost 5 bases, with 18 bases spanning the gap. This CDR3 comprises 16 residues. Germline assignment: CDR1 SGHKS and CDR2 YYEKEE (reference sequence). The CDR3 protein is CASSLSVGRLLETQYF. Here the CDR3 DNA reads TGTGCCAGCAGCTTGTCCGTGGGGCGCTTACTTGAGACCCAGTACTTC.

This chain joins TRBV11-3 and TRBJ2-6; D gene uncertain. V dropped 1 base and J dropped 0 bases, with 7 bases sitting between them. The CDR3 spans 16 residues. Looked up from germline, CDR1 is SGHNT and CDR2 is YENEEA. CDR3 protein: CASSLVSGSGANVLTF. Written as DNA, the CDR3 is TGTGCCAGCAGCTTAGTTTCGGGCTCTGGGGCCAACGTCCTGACTTTC.

This sequence joins TRBV7-9 and TRBJ1-4; TRBD1 aligns across 8 bases. Germline V lookup: CDR1 SEHNR, CDR2 FQNEAQ (reference sequence). CDR3 length: 17 residues. Trimming took 1 base from V and 1 from J; bases not matched to a gene: 5. CDR3 coding DNA: TGTGCCAGCAGCTTAGAAGGCAGGGGGCTAACTAATGAAAAACTGTTTTTT. This gives the protein CASSLEGRGLTNEKLFF.

This clone has a handful of counts. The V gene is TRBV27, the J gene TRBJ1-1; TRBD1 matches 7 bases. The CDR3 consists of 16 residues. V lost 5 bases to trimming and J lost 6 bases; unmatched junction nucleotides: 15. Looked up from germline, CDR1 is MNHEY and CDR2 is SMNVEV (reference sequence). CDR3 loop: CASSPPGHRGGAEAFF. The CDR3 nucleotides read TGTGCCAGCAGTCCGCCTGGACACAGGGGTGGGGCTGAAGCTTTCTTT.